This entry lists 14 T cell receptor beta chains sequenced from one sample in a study of identical twins. TCRdb reprocessed the 5' RACE reads with MiXCR, giving one entry per CDR3 protein. This sample yields approximately 700,000 distinct CDR3 sequences, of which roughly 6% are seen a single time; 1.5% to 2% belongs to the top ten. The source material was naive T cells sorted from blood. The receptors shown here come from a man aged 18 to 30 in good health.

This clonotype came up many times. The gene calls are TRBV29-1 and TRBJ2-3; D possibly matches TRBD1 or TRBD2 (5 bases each). Trimming cost V 0 bases and J 10 bases, with 26 bases left between them. The CDR3 consists of 17 residues. Germline-derived CDR1 and CDR2 are SQVTM and ANQGSEA. CDR3 sequence reads: CSVEDNPGTAVDQAQYF. The CDR3 DNA reads TGCAGCGTTGAAGATAATCCAGGGACGGCGGTCGATCAAGCGCAGTATTTT.

This clonotype occurred a few times. V gene TRBV4-1 combines with J gene TRBJ2-7; D is perhaps TRBD1 (6 bases). The CDR3 totals 15 residues. Looked up from germline, CDR1 is MGHRA and CDR2 is YSYEKL. Trimming removed 0 bases at V and 7 bases at J, with 16 bases between. Written as DNA, the CDR3 is TGCGCCAGCAGCCAAGAGCAGGGGCCCGCCCGGGAGCAGTACGTC. It yields the protein CASSQEQGPAREQYV.

This clonotype was recorded at least ten times. The genes are TRBV24-1 and TRBJ2-2, with 7 bases fitting TRBD1. The germline CDR1 and CDR2 sequences are KGHDR and SFDVKD. The ends lost 5 bases at V and 4 bases at J; junction bases unmatched: 6. The CDR3 runs 15 residues. The CDR3 loop reads CATSVTGLSTGELFF. For the CDR3, the DNA is TGTGCCACCAGTGTGACAGGGCTGAGCACCGGGGAGCTGTTTTTT.

This clonotype was observed a handful of times. J is TRBJ1-2 and V is TRBV9; D remains ambiguous. The CDR3 spans 14 residues. The V gene's germline CDR1 is SGDLS and CDR2 YYNGEE. V was shortened by 4 bases and J by 3 bases, with 13 bases between the two germline ends. This CDR3 is CASSPSGSHYGYTF. CDR3 coding DNA: TGTGCCAGCAGCCCCTCGGGCAGCCACTATGGCTACACCTTC.

This chain joins TRBV7-9 and TRBJ2-7, with 11 bases aligning to TRBD1. With V trimmed by 3 bases and J by 9 bases, 10 bases remained unmatched. The CDR3 has 15 residues. Germline V gene data show CDR1 as SEHNR and CDR2 as FQNEAQ (reference sequence). The CDR3 nucleotides are TGTGCCAGCAGCTTCGACGGGACAGGGGGGACCGGGCAGTACTTC. It yields the protein CASSFDGTGGTGQYF.

The sample holds many counts of this clonotype. The chain recombines TRBV12-3 or TRBV12-4 with TRBJ1-5; D not resolved. Trimming removed 1 base from V and 6 bases from J, with 7 bases in between. CDR3 length equals 13 residues. CDR3 loop: CASSLGEAQPQHF. The CDR3 DNA reads as TGTGCCAGCAGTTTAGGGGAAGCTCAGCCCCAGCATTTT.

This clonotype appeared many times. This chain links TRBV7-8 with TRBJ1-4, with no clear D. The CDR3 has 16 amino acids. Deletions cut 1 base from V and 0 bases from J, with 9 bases between. CDR1 and CDR2 from the germline V gene are SGHVS and FQNEAQ. The CDR3 sequence is CASSLVWSATNEKLFF. The DNA for the CDR3 is TGTGCCAGCAGCTTAGTTTGGTCAGCAACTAATGAAAAACTGTTTTTT. Supplemented by reference TRBV7-8 and TRBJ1-4, the full variable domain reads GAGVSQSPRYKVAKRGQDVALRCDPISGHVSLFWYQQALGQGPEFLTYFQNEAQLDKSGLPSDRFFAERPEGSVSTLKIQRTQQEDSAVYLCASSLVWSATNEKLFFGSGTQLSVL.

This clonotype came up a few times. The rearrangement uses TRBV13 and TRBJ2-7; possibly TRBD2 for D (5 bases). The length of the CDR3 is 13 residues. Germline CDR1 reads PRHDT; CDR2 reads FYEKMQ (reference sequence). Trimming stripped 5 bases from V and 2 bases from J, with 10 bases between. The CDR3 reads CASSPWGAYEQYF. As DNA, the CDR3 is TGTGCCAGCAGCCCTTGGGGAGCCTACGAGCAGTACTTC.

In its sample, this clonotype was seen a few times. The chain has TRBV5-6 and TRBJ2-1; possible D gene TRBD1, 6 bases. Germline loops: CDR1 SGHDT, CDR2 YYEEEE. This CDR3 region has 13 residues. Trimming removed 2 bases from V and 5 bases from J, with 8 bases in between. CDR3 region: CASSFAGDNEQFF. The CDR3 nucleotides read TGTGCCAGCAGCTTCGCAGGGGACAATGAGCAGTTCTTC.

This clonotype was counted between two and nine times. The CDR3 reads CASSQDLSNQPQHF. CDR3 DNA: TGCGCCAGCAGCCAAGATCTGAGCAATCAGCCCCAGCATTTT. The chain couples TRBV4-3 to TRBJ1-5, with D unresolved. CDR3 length: 14 amino acids. Trimming shortened V by 0 bases and J by 1 base, and 4 bases separated the two germline ends. Per germline, CDR1 LGHNA and CDR2 YSLEER.

This clonotype turned up a few times. This sequence joins TRBV5-1 and TRBJ2-2, with TRBD1 identical over 10 bases. This CDR3 spans 14 amino acids. Per germline, CDR1 SGHRS and CDR2 YFSETQ. V shed 6 bases, J shed 6 bases, and the junction held 5 bases outside the gene matches. CDR3: CASNPGQGSGELFF. Written as DNA, the CDR3 is TGCGCCAGCAATCCGGGACAGGGGTCCGGGGAGCTGTTTTTT.

This clonotype occurred a few times. This chain uses TRBV7-2 with TRBJ1-2, with D maybe TRBD1 (5 bases). Germline values: CDR1 SGHTA, CDR2 FQGNSA. There are 16 residues in the CDR3. Trimming stripped 4 bases from V and 4 bases from J, with 19 bases between. In DNA, the CDR3 is TGTGCCAGCAGCTCAGGGACCGGGCCCTTGGTCTATGGCTACACCTTC. Amino acid sequence: CASSSGTGPLVYGYTF. Together with reference TRBV7-2 and TRBJ1-2, the CDR3 gives the full variable domain: GAGVSQSPSNKVTEKGKDVELRCDPISGHTALYWYRQSLGQGLEFLIYFQGNSAPDKSGLPSDRFSAERTGGSVSTLTIQRTQQEDSAVYLCASSSGTGPLVYGYTFGSGTRLTVV.

At least ten counts were recorded for this clonotype. The chain couples TRBV7-3 to TRBJ2-7; no clear D gene. In germline, CDR1 is SGHTA, CDR2 FQGTGA. V was pared by 5 bases and J by 3 bases, with 17 bases between. The CDR3 is 15 amino acids. The CDR3 coding sequence is TGTGCCAGCAGCCCCGTCGGCAGCTTCTACTACGAGCAGTACTTC. It translates to CASSPVGSFYYEQYF.

This clonotype came up a few times. The V gene is TRBV6-2 or TRBV6-3, the J gene TRBJ1-5, with D hard to call. V was shortened by 2 bases and J by 9 bases, with 5 bases between the two germline ends. This CDR3 region has 11 residues. Germline V gene lookup returns CDR1 MNHEY and CDR2 SVGEGT. This CDR3 is CASSYPGPQHF. The CDR3 DNA is TGTGCCAGCAGTTACCCTGGGCCCCAGCATTTT.